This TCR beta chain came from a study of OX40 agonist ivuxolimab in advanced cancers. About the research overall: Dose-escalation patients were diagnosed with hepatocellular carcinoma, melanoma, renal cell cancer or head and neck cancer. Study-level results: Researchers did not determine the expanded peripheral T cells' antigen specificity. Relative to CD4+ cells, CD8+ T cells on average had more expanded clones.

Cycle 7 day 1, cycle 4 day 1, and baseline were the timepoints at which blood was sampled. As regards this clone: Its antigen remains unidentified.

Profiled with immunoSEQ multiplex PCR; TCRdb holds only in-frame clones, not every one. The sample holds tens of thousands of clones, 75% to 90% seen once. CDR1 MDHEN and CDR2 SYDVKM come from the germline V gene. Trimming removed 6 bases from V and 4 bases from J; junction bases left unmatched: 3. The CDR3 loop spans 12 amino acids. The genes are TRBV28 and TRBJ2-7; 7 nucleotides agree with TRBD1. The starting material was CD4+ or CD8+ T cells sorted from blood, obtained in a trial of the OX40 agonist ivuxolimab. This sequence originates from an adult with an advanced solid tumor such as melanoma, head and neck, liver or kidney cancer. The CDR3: CASRTDRYEQYF. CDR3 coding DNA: TGTGCCAGCAGGACGGACAGGTACGAGCAGTACTTC.